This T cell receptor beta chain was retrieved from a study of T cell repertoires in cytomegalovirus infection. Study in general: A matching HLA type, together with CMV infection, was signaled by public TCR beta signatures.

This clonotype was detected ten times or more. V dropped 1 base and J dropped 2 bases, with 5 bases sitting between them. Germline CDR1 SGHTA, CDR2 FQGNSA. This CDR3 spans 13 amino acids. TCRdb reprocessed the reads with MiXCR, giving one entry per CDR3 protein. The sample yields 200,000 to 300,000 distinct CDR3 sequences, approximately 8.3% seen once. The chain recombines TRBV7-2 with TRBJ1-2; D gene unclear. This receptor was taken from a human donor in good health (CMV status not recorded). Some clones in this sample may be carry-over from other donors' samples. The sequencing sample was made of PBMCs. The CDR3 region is CASSLERNYGYTF. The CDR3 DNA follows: TGTGCCAGCAGCTTAGAGAGAAACTATGGCTACACCTTC.